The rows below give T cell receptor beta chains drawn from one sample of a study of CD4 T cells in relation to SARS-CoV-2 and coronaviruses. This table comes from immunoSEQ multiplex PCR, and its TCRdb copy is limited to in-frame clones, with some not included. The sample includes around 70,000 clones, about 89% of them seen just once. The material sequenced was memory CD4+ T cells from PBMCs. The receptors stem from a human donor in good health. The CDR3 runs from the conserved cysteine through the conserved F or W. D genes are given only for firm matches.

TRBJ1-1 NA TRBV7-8 TGTGCCAGCAGCCCGGTGTTGGGGATGAGAGCTTTCTTT CASSPVLGMRAFF
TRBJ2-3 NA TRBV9 TGTGCCAGCAGCCTAAGCCCGGATTTCACAGATACGCAGTATTTT CASSLSPDFTDTQYF
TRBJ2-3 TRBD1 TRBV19 TGTGCCAGTAGTATCGGACAGGGAACAGATACGCAGTATTTT CASSIGQGTDTQYF
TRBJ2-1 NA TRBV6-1 TGTGCCAGCAGTGAAGACGCCGGGGACCGGAGCTCCTACAATGAGCAGTTCTTC CASSEDAGDRSSYNEQFF
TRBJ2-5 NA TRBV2 TGTGCCAGCAGCGCGGAGGCGAAAGAGACCCAGTACTTC CASSAEAKETQYF
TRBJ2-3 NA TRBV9 TGTGCCAGCAGCCCCCGCCCAGTCACAGATACGCAGTATTTT CASSPRPVTDTQYF
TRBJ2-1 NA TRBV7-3 TGTGCCAGCAGCGCCCGCCTAGCCCTAGGGGGGACTTACAATGAGCAGTTCTTC CASSARLALGGTYNEQFF
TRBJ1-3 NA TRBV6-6 TGTGCCAGCAGTCCGGACTCGACGTTCTTCACCATATATTTT CASSPDSTFFTIYF
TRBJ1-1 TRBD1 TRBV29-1 TGCAGCGTTGCCAGGGGGTCCTCTGAAGCTTTCTTT CSVARGSSEAFF
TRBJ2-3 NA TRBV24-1 TGTGCCACCAGTGATTTGATCAGCACAGATACGCAGTATTTT CATSDLISTDTQYF
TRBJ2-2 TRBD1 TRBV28 TGTGCCAGCAGTTTATGGGGGACAGGGAGGTTGAAGAACACCGGGGAGCTGTTTTTT CASSLWGTGRLKNTGELFF
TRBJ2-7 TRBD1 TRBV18 TGTGCCAGCTCACCAGGGACAGAGACCACCTACGAGCAGTACTTC CASSPGTETTYEQYF
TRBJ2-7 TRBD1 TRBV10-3 TGTGCCATCAATTTGGACAGGGGGAACGAGCAGTACTTC CAINLDRGNEQYF
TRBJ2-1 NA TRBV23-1 TGCGCCAGCAGTCAAAGGGGACCGCCAGTGCGGTTCGCGCCTGAGCAGTTCTTC CASSQRGPPVRFAPEQFF
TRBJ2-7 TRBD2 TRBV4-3 TGCGCCAGCAGCCAAGATCTGTCTAGCGGGAGATTCGAGCAGTACTTC CASSQDLSSGRFEQYF
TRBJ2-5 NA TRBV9 TGTGCCAGCAGCGTAGGTGGAGGGGGGTACCAAGAGACCCAGTACTTC CASSVGGGGYQETQYF